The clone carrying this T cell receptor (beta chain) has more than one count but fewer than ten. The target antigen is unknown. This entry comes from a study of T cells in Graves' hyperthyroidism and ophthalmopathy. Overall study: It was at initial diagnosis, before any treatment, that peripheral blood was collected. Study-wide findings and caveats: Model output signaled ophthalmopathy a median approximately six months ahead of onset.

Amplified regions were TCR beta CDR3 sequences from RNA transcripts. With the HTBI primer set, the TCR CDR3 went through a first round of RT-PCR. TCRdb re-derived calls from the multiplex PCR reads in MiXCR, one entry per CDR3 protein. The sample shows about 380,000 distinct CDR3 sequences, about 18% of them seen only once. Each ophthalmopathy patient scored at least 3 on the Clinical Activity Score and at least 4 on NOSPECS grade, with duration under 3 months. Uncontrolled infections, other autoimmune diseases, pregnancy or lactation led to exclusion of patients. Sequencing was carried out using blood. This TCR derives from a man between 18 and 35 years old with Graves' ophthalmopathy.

The CDR3: CASSLGSSGGGNEQFF. The CDR3 nucleotides read TGTGCCAGCAGCTTAGGTTCTAGCGGGGGGGGAAATGAGCAGTTCTTC. The chain has TRBV7-9 and TRBJ2-1; TRBD2 matches at 12 bases. From germline, CDR1 is SEHNR and CDR2 FQNEAQ (reference sequence). J gave up 7 bases and V 1 base, and 5 bases lay outside the gene matches. The length of the CDR3 is 16 residues.